Sequencing of this TCR beta chain was carried out in a study of blood T cells in healthy people across ages. Overall study context: T cells yielded about one barcoded beta molecule per two cells through template switching.

The study's findings and limits: Comparison with aged donors showed that long-lived donors had more naive CD4+ cells and higher diversity.

Germline-derived CDR1 and CDR2 are LGHNA and YNFKEQ. The CDR3 sequence is 15 residues long. V lost 4 bases to trimming and J lost 1 base, with 10 bases between them. Each sample provided at least 5.5 micrograms of extracted total RNA. This clonotype has just a few counts. The target antigen is unknown. Sample-barcoded 5' priming and a J-beta primer mix drove a second PCR of roughly 7 to 11 cycles. Each cDNA molecule, via a template-switch adaptor with 12 random nucleotides, was tagged. TCRdb used MiXCR to reprocess the 5' RACE reads, holding one entry per CDR3 protein. The sample yields 950,000 to 1,200,000 distinct CDR3 sequences, around two fifths seen once.

This TCR was recovered from a man between 18 and 29 years old in good health. The sequencing input was blood. The chain carries TRBV4-2 and TRBJ2-2; D remains unclear. The CDR3 sequence is CASSRQTENTGELFF. CDR3 in DNA: TGTGCCAGCAGCCGACAAACAGAGAACACCGGGGAGCTGTTTTTT.